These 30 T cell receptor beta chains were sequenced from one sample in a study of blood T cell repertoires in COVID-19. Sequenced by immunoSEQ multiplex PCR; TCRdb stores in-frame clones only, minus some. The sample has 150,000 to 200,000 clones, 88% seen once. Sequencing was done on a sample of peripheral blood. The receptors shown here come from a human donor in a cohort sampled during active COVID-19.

In nucleotides, the CDR3 is TGTGCCAGCAGCCACACCGGGACTAGCGGCTACACAGATACGCAGTATTTT. It translates to CASSHTGTSGYTDTQYF. The V and J genes are TRBV7-2 and TRBJ2-3; 11 nucleotides line up with TRBD2. Germline trimming cut 5 bases from V and 2 bases from J; bases unmatched to any gene: 9. This CDR3 region has 17 residues. Germline-derived CDR1 and CDR2 are SGHTA and FQGNSA. The full variable domain, rest sourced from reference TRBV7-2 and TRBJ2-3, is GAGVSQSPSNKVTEKGKDVELRCDPISGHTALYWYRQSLGQGLEFLIYFQGNSAPDKSGLPSDRFSAERTGGSVSTLTIQRTQQEDSAVYLCASSHTGTSGYTDTQYFGPGTRLTVL.

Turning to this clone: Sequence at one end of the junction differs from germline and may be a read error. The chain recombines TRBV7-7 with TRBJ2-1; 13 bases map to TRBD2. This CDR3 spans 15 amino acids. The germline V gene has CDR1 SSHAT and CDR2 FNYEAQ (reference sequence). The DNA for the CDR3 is TGTGCTAGCAGCTTAGAAGGACTAGCGGGGGATGAGCAGTTCTTC. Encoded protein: CASSLEGLAGDEQFF.

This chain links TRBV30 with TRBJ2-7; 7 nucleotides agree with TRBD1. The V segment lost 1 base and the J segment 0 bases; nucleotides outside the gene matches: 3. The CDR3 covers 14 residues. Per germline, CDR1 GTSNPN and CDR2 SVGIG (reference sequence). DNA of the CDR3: TGTGCCTGGAGTGAGGGGGCGATCTCCTACGAGCAGTACTTC. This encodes CAWSEGAISYEQYF.

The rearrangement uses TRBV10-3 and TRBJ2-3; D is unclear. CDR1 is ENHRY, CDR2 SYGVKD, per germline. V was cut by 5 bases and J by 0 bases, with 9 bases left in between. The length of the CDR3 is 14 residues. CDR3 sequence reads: CAISPAKSTDTQYF. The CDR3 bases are TGTGCCATCAGTCCCGCTAAGAGCACAGATACGCAGTATTTT.

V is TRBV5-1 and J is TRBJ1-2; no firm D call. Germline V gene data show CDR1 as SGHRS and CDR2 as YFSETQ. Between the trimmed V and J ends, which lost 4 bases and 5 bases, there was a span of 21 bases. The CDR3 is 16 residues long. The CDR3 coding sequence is TGCGCCAGCAGCCTAAATCTCGCAGGTTCCTTTTATGGCTACACCTTC. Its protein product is CASSLNLAGSFYGYTF.

The CDR3 protein is CATSRDVSGRAADTQYF. The CDR3, as DNA: TGTGCCACCAGCAGAGATGTCAGCGGGAGGGCTGCAGATACGCAGTATTTT. The chain couples TRBV15 to TRBJ2-3; TRBD2 matches 10 bases. Germline V gene sequence: CDR1 LNHNV, CDR2 YYDKDF (reference sequence). V shed 0 bases, J shed 4 bases, and the junction held 7 bases outside the gene matches. The CDR3 is 17 residues long.

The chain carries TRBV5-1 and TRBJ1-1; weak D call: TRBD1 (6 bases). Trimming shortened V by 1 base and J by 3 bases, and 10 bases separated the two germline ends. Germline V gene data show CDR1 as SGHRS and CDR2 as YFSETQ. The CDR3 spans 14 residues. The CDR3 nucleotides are TGCGCCAGCAGCTTGCAGGGGACCTACACTGAAGCTTTCTTT. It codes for CASSLQGTYTEAFF.

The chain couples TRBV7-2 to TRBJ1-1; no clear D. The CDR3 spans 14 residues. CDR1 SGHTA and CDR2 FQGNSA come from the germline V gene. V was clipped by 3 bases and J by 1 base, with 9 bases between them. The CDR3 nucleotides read TGTGCCAGCAGCTTGGGCGCATGGAACACTGAAGCTTTCTTT. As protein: CASSLGAWNTEAFF.

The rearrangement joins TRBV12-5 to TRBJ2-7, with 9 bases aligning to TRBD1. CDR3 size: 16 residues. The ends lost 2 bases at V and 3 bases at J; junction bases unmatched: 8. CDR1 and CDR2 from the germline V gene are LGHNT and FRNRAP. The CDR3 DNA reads TGTGCTAGTGGTTTGTTCAGCGGGACAGGGCTCTACGAGCAGTACTTC. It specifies CASGLFSGTGLYEQYF.

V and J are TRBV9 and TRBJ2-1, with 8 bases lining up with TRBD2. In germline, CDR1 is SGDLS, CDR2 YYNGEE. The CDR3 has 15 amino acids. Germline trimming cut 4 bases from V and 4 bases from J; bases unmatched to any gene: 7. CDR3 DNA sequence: TGTGCCAGCAGCCTCACTACGGGGGGGTACAATGAGCAGTTCTTC. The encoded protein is CASSLTTGGYNEQFF.

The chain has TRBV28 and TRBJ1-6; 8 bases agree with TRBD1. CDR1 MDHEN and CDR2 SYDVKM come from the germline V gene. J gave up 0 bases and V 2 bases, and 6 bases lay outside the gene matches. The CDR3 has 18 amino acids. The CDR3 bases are TGTGCCAGCAGTTTAGGAACCAGGGGGCTCTCCTATAATTCACCCCTCCACTTT. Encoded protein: CASSLGTRGLSYNSPLHF.

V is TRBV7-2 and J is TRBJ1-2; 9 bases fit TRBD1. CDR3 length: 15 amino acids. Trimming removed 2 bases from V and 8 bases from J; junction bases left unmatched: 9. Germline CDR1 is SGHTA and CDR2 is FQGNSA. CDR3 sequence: CASSLWDRVGSGYTF. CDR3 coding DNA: TGTGCCAGCAGCTTATGGGACAGGGTAGGGTCCGGCTACACCTTC.

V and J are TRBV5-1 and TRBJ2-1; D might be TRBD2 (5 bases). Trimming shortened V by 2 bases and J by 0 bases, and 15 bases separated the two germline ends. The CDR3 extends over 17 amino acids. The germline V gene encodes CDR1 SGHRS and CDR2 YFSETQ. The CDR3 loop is CASSLGSATSSYNEQFF. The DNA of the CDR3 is TGCGCCAGCAGCTTAGGGTCAGCTACTAGCTCCTACAATGAGCAGTTCTTC.

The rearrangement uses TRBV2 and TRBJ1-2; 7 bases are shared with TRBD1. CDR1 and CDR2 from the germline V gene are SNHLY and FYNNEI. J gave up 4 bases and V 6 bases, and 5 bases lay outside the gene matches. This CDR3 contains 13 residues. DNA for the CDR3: TGTGCCAGCAGAGAACAGGGGCGCTATGGCTACACCTTC. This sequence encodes CASREQGRYGYTF.

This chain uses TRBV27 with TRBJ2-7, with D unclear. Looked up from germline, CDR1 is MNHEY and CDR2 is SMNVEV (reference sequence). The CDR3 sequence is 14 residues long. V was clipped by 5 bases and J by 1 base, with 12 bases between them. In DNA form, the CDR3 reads TGTGCCAGCAGTCCCCGTGGTCTATCCTACGAGCAGTACTTC. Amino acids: CASSPRGLSYEQYF.

The CDR3 is CATSRDGGAGYNEQFF. Here the CDR3 DNA reads TGTGCCACCAGCAGAGATGGGGGGGCTGGGTACAATGAGCAGTTCTTC. The rearrangement uses TRBV15 and TRBJ2-1; the D gene is possibly TRBD2 (7 bases). The germline CDR1 and CDR2 sequences are LNHNV and YYDKDF (reference sequence). This CDR3 contains 16 residues. The V end lost 0 bases, the J end lost 4 bases, and 13 bases lay between the germline ends.

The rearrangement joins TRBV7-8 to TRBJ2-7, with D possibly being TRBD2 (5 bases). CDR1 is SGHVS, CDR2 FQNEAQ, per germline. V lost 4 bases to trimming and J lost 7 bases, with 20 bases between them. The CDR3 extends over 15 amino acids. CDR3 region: CASSSYPAGRGEQYF. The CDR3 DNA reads TGTGCCAGCAGCTCCTATCCGGCGGGTCGTGGGGAGCAGTACTTC.

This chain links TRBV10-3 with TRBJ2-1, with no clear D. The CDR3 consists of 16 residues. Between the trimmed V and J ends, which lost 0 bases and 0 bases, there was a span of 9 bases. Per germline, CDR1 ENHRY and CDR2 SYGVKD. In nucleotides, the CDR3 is TGTGCCATCAGTGAGTCTCGCGATAGCTCCTACAATGAGCAGTTCTTC. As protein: CAISESRDSSYNEQFF.

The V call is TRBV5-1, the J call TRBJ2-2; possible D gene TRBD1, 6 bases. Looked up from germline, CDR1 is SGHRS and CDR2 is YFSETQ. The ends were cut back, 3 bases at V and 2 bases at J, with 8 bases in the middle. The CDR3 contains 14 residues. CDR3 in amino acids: CASSSTGNTGELFF. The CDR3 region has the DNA TGCGCCAGCAGCTCGACAGGAAACACCGGGGAGCTGTTTTTT. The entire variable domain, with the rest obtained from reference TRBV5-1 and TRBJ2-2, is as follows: KAGVTQTPRYLIKTRGQQVTLSCSPISGHRSVSWYQQTPGQGLQFLFEYFSETQRNKGNFPGRFSGRQFSNSRSEMNVSTLELGDSALYLCASSSTGNTGELFFGEGSRLTVL.

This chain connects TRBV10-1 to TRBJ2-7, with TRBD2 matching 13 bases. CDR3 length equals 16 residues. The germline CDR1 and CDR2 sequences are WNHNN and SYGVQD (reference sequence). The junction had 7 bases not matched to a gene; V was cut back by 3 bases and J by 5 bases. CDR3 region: CASSEKTSGGTDEQYF. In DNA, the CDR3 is TGCGCCAGCAGTGAAAAGACTAGCGGGGGGACCGACGAGCAGTACTTC.

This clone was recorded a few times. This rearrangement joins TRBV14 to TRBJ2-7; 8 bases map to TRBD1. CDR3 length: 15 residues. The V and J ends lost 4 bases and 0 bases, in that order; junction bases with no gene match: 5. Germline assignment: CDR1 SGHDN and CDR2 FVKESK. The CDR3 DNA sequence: TGTGCCAGCAGCCTAGTAACAGGGGGCTCCTACGAGCAGTACTTC. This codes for CASSLVTGGSYEQYF.

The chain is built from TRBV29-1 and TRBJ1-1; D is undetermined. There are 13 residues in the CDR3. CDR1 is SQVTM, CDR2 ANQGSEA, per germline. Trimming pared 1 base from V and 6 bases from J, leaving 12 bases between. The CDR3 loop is CSVEVVMGAEAFF. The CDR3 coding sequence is TGCAGCGTTGAAGTGGTGATGGGCGCTGAAGCTTTCTTT.

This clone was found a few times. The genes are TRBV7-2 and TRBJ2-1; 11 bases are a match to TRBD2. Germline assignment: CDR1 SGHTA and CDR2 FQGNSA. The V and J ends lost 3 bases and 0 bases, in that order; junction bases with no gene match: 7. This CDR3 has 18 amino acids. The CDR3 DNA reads TGTGCCAGCAGCTTGTGGCTAGCGGGGGGTTCCTCCTACAATGAGCAGTTCTTC. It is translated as CASSLWLAGGSSYNEQFF.

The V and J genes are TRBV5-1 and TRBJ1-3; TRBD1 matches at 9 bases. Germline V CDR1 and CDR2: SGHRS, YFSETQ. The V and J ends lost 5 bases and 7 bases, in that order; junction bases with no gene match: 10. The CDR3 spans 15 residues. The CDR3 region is CASRSGTGFRNTIYF. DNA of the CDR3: TGCGCCAGCAGGTCCGGGACAGGGTTTCGGAACACCATATATTTT.

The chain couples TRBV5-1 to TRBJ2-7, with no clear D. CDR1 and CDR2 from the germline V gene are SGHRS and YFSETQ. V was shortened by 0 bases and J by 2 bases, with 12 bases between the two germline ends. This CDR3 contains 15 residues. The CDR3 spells CASSLVPGPTYEQYF. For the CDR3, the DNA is TGCGCCAGCAGCTTGGTCCCAGGCCCGACCTACGAGCAGTACTTC.

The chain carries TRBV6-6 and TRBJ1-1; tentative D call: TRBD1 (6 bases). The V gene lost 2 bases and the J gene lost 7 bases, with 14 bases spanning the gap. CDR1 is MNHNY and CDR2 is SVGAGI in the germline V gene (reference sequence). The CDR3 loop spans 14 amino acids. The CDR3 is CASSYMQGFVEAFF. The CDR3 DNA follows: TGTGCCAGCAGTTACATGCAGGGGTTTGTTGAAGCTTTCTTT.

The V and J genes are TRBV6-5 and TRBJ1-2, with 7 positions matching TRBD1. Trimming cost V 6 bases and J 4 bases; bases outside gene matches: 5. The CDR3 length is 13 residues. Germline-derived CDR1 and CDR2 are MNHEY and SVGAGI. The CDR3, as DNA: TGTGCCAGCAGAACGGGACAGAGCTATGGCTACACCTTC. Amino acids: CASRTGQSYGYTF.

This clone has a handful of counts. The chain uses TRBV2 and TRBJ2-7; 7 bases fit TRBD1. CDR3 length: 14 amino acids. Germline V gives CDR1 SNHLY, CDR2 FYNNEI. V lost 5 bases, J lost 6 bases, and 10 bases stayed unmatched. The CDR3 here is CASSSGQSFPEQYF. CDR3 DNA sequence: TGTGCCAGCAGTTCGGGACAGTCCTTTCCCGAGCAGTACTTC.

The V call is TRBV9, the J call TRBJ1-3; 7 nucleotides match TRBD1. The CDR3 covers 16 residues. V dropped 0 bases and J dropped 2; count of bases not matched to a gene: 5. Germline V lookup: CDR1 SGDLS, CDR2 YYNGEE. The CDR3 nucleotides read TGTGCCAGCAGCGTAGAGCCAGGGGGGACTGGAAACACCATATATTTT. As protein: CASSVEPGGTGNTIYF.

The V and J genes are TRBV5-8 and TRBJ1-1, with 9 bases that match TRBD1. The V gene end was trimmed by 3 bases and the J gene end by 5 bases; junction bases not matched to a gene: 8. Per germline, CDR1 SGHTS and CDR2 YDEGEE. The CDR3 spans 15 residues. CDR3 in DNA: TGTGCCAGCAGCTACACAGGGGGCGGGAGGACTGAAGCTTTCTTT. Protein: CASSYTGGGRTEAFF.